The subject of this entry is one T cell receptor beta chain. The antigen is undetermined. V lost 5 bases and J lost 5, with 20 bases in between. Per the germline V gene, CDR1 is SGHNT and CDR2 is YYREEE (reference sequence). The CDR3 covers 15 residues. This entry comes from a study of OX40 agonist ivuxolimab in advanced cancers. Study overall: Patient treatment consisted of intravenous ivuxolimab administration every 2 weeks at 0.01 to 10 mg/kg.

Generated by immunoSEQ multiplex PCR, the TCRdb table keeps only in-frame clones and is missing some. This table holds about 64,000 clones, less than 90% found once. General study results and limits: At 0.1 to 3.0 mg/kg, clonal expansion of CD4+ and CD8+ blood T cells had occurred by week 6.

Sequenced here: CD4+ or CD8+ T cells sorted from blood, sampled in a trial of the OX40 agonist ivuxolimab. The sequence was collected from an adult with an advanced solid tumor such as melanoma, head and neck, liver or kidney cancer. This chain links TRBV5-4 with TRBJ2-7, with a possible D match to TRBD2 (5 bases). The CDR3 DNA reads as TGTGCCAGCAGTACCACGCGGGCCCCCGTAAACGAGCAGTACTTC. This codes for CASSTTRAPVNEQYF.